Listed here are 18 T cell receptor beta chains from one sample, sequenced in a study of cytomegalovirus exposure and HLA in healthy donors (dated by TCRdb to the late 2010s). Library method: the immunoSEQ multiplex PCR assay. The multiplex PCR relied on a mix of 60 forward primers for TCR Vbeta segments and 13 reverse primers for TCR Jbeta segments. TCRdb mirrors the immuneACCESS table, restricted to in-frame sequences. Some clones are absent from its copies; in checked studies, under half trace to an unresolved V gene, and the reason for the others is unknown. The sample table holds fewer than 150,000 clones, of which about 80% were seen once. 1% to 1.5% of the sample rests with the top ten. What was sequenced was PBMCs. Receptors originate from a man aged 50-60 years in good health and CMV-seronegative.

This chain connects TRBV30 to TRBJ2-2; D is possibly TRBD1 (6 bases). Germline lookup yields CDR1 GTSNPN and CDR2 SVGIG (reference sequence). CDR3 length: 15 amino acids. The V end lost 3 bases, the J end lost 4 bases, and 15 bases lay between the germline ends. Here the CDR3 reads CAWRDGQSVTGELFF. The CDR3 coding sequence is TGTGCCTGGAGGGATGGACAGTCTGTCACCGGGGAGCTGTTTTTT.

The rearrangement links TRBV6-5 to TRBJ2-7; TRBD1 aligns across 9 bases. This CDR3 has 13 residues. The junction had 6 bases not matched to a gene; V was cut back by 6 bases and J by 6 bases. CDR1 is MNHEY, CDR2 SVGAGI, per germline. The CDR3 reads CASRSGTGREQYF. Here the CDR3 DNA reads TGTGCCAGCAGGTCCGGGACAGGGCGCGAGCAGTACTTC.

This clone was detected a few times. J is TRBJ2-3 and V is TRBV6-6, with a possible D match to TRBD2 (6 bases). V lost 6 bases, J lost 0 bases, and 10 bases lay in between. CDR1 is MNHNY and CDR2 is SVGAGI in the germline V gene (reference sequence). The CDR3 covers 14 residues. The CDR3 nucleotides read TGTGCCAGCAGGGGAGGATCTAGCACAGATACGCAGTATTTT. It encodes CASRGGSSTDTQYF.

This clone has only one observation. The rearrangement uses TRBV14 and TRBJ1-4, with D tentatively TRBD1 (6 bases). Germline V gene lookup returns CDR1 SGHDN and CDR2 FVKESK. The CDR3 is made up of 14 amino acids. Trimming took 4 bases from V and 5 from J, leaving 11 bases between them. The CDR3 DNA reads as TGTGCCAGCAGCCCCCCGCAGGGGAATGAAAAACTGTTTTTT. Residues: CASSPPQGNEKLFF.

This clone came up a few times. The chain employs TRBV27 and TRBJ1-5, with TRBD1 as a possible D gene (6 bases). The CDR3 runs 16 residues. Germline V gives CDR1 MNHEY, CDR2 SMNVEV (reference sequence). V lost 5 bases and J lost 6, with 20 bases in between. The DNA of the CDR3 is TGTGCCAGCAGTCCCCTCGGAGGGGGGGTGGCTCAGCCCCAGCATTTT. Translated, it gives CASSPLGGGVAQPQHF.

The rearrangement joins TRBV7-8 to TRBJ2-7; D remains ambiguous. Germline V lookup: CDR1 SGHVS, CDR2 FQNEAQ. The CDR3 contains 12 residues. Trimming left V 5 bases short and J 6 bases short, with 11 bases between. The chain's CDR3 is CASSATSGEQYF. CDR3 DNA: TGTGCCAGCAGCGCGACCTCGGGCGAGCAGTACTTC.

The chain is built from TRBV13 and TRBJ2-3, with TRBD2 as a possible D gene (5 bases). V was shortened by 4 bases and J by 4 bases, with 6 bases between the two germline ends. This CDR3 region has 12 residues. Germline V gene lookup returns CDR1 PRHDT and CDR2 FYEKMQ (reference sequence). CDR3 residues: CASSSLADTQYF. DNA for the CDR3: TGTGCCAGCAGCTCACTAGCAGATACGCAGTATTTT.

A few counts support this clone. V is TRBV28 and J is TRBJ2-7; 8 bases map to TRBD2. The germline CDR1 and CDR2 sequences are MDHEN and SYDVKM. The length of the CDR3 is 18 residues. With V trimmed by 7 bases and J by 1 base, 18 bases remained unmatched. The CDR3 bases are TGTGCCAGCACGGACCGGAACGGCGGGAGGATTCCTTCCTACGAGCAGTACTTC. This translates into CASTDRNGGRIPSYEQYF.

This clone was seen only once. This chain links TRBV19 with TRBJ2-6; D unresolved. The CDR3 is 15 amino acids. CDR1 and CDR2 from the germline V gene are LNHDA and SQIVND (reference sequence). V was cut by 0 bases and J by 2 bases, with 5 bases left in between. The CDR3: CASSIESAGANVLTF. Written as DNA, the CDR3 is TGTGCCAGTAGTATAGAATCCGCTGGGGCCAACGTCCTGACTTTC.

This clone was recorded only once. J is TRBJ2-1 and V is TRBV5-1; D is perhaps TRBD2 (5 bases). CDR1 is SGHRS, CDR2 YFSETQ, per germline. The CDR3 is made up of 22 amino acids. The V end was cut by 2 bases, the J end by 8 bases, with 38 bases between. The CDR3 loop is CASSFFPTFRGRNTEVVDEQFF. CDR3 in DNA: TGCGCCAGCAGCTTTTTCCCAACCTTCCGGGGAAGAAACACGGAGGTGGTCGATGAGCAGTTCTTC.

J is TRBJ1-4 and V is TRBV19; 9 positions match TRBD1. The CDR3 is 16 residues long. The ends lost 5 bases at V and 4 bases at J; junction bases unmatched: 8. Looked up from germline, CDR1 is LNHDA and CDR2 is SQIVND (reference sequence). CDR3 residues: CASSFRTGVGNEKLFF. The CDR3 DNA reads TGTGCCAGTAGTTTCCGGACAGGGGTCGGTAATGAAAAACTGTTTTTT.

The V call is TRBV5-1, the J call TRBJ2-3; 7 positions agree with TRBD2. Germline CDR1 SGHRS, CDR2 YFSETQ. The V gene end was trimmed by 4 bases and the J gene end by 2 bases; junction bases not matched to a gene: 13. The CDR3 has 17 residues. CDR3 nucleotide sequence: TGCGCCAGCAGCGCGGCCGGGACTACTTATATCACAGATACGCAGTATTTT. Translating it yields CASSAAGTTYITDTQYF.

CDR3 in amino acids: CASSRGLAGVNEQFF. CDR3 DNA: TGTGCCAGCAGCCGGGGACTAGCGGGAGTAAATGAGCAGTTCTTC. The gene calls are TRBV27 and TRBJ2-1; the match to TRBD2 covers 14 bases. The ends lost 6 bases at V and 7 bases at J; junction bases unmatched: 5. Germline CDR1 is MNHEY and CDR2 is SMNVEV (reference sequence). The CDR3 covers 15 residues.

CDR3 amino acids: CASSRGYRYEQYF. CDR3 coding DNA: TGTGCCAGCAGTCGAGGGTATCGCTACGAGCAGTACTTC. This sequence joins TRBV6-5 and TRBJ2-7, with D tentatively TRBD2 (5 bases). The germline V gene has CDR1 MNHEY and CDR2 SVGAGI. V was cut by 5 bases and J by 3 bases, with 11 bases left in between. This CDR3 is 13 amino acids long.

The chain joins TRBV6-5 to TRBJ2-2; D uncertain. Trimming left V 8 bases short and J 1 base short, with 11 bases between. CDR3 length: 14 amino acids. The V gene's germline CDR1 is MNHEY and CDR2 SVGAGI. The CDR3 loop is CASRGSRNTGELFF. The CDR3 coding sequence is TGTGCCAGCCGAGGTTCCAGGAACACCGGGGAGCTGTTTTTT.

This clone was seen only once. The chain couples TRBV2 to TRBJ2-7; 7 bases map to TRBD1. The V gene end was trimmed by 4 bases and the J gene end by 3 bases; junction bases not matched to a gene: 6. Germline-derived CDR1 and CDR2 are SNHLY and FYNNEI. The CDR3 has 14 residues. CDR3: CASSGPGQSYEQYF. CDR3 coding DNA: TGTGCCAGCAGTGGACCGGGACAGAGCTACGAGCAGTACTTC.

The chain couples TRBV2 to TRBJ1-1; TRBD1 matches at 7 bases. The germline V gene has CDR1 SNHLY and CDR2 FYNNEI. The CDR3 loop spans 13 amino acids. Trimming removed 8 bases from V and 1 base from J; junction bases left unmatched: 4. The CDR3 DNA sequence: TGTGCCAGCGGGGGACAGACGAACACTGAAGCTTTCTTT. This encodes CASGGQTNTEAFF.

This chain joins TRBV7-2 and TRBJ2-7, with 7 positions matching TRBD2. Germline V gene lookup returns CDR1 SGHTA and CDR2 FQGNSA. J lost 7 bases, V lost 0 bases, and 9 bases had no gene match. The CDR3 runs 15 residues. The CDR3, as DNA: TGTGCCAGCAGCTTAGCTAGTGCCACCGGGGGGGAGCAGTACTTC. It encodes CASSLASATGGEQYF.